This T cell receptor (beta chain) was profiled in a study of cytomegalovirus exposure and HLA in healthy donors. Across the study: In a later analysis, the roughly 120 validation repertoires were reported to have used the same platform as the 666 first-cohort repertoires.

As to this clone: What it recognizes is unknown.

The V segment lost 8 bases and the J segment 5 bases; nucleotides outside the gene matches: 7. This CDR3 is 13 amino acids long. Germline CDR1 is GTSNPN and CDR2 is SVGIG (reference sequence). Separate from the approximately 720-subject first cohort was the 120-subject validation cohort, to which the donors belonged. Broader study findings: Testing in vitro showed a few CMV-associated chains specific for CMV antigens. Researchers catalogued over 150 TCR beta chains as cytomegalovirus-associated.

The data were produced by immunoSEQ multiplex PCR, yet TCRdb's version contains in-frame clones alone and is incomplete. The table has 95,000 to 150,000 clones, around 90% seen once; the top ten hold 1.5% to 2.5%. The sequencing sample was made of PBMCs. The genes are TRBV30 and TRBJ2-1; TRBD2 matches 9 bases. This clonotype was obtained from a woman younger than 30 in good health and CMV-seronegative. CDR3 in amino acids: CAGGVAGDNEQFF. CDR3 coding DNA: TGTGCCGGTGGGGTAGCGGGAGACAATGAGCAGTTCTTC.